The TCR beta chain under discussion was sequenced for a study of glioma-infiltrating T cells after dendritic cell vaccination. Time point denoted: after dendritic cell vaccination, including at tumor progression/relapse. The CDR3 runs 15 residues. Germline V gene data show CDR1 as MNHEY and CDR2 as SMNVEV (reference sequence). Trimming stripped 3 bases from V and 7 bases from J, with 15 bases between. Produced via immunoSEQ multiplex PCR; TCRdb's table is partial and in-frame only. The repertoire holds about 91,000 clones, with approximately 80% as singletons. Sequenced here: blood, sampled after dendritic cell vaccination. The chain employs TRBV27 and TRBJ1-4, with TRBD1 as a possible D gene (6 bases). The receptor was isolated from a human donor with glioblastoma. The CDR3 loop is CASSFLRGMSEKLFF. CDR3 coding DNA: TGTGCCAGCAGTTTTCTGAGGGGGATGAGTGAAAAACTGTTTTTT.